The clone carrying this T cell receptor (beta chain) has only one observation. This CDR3 contains 13 residues. The germline V gene encodes CDR1 LNHDA and CDR2 SQIVND (reference sequence). The V gene end was trimmed by 9 bases and the J gene end by 4 bases; junction bases not matched to a gene: 7. The donors belonged to the roughly 130-subject validation cohort, separate from the roughly 600-subject first cohort. The sample belongs to a study of cytomegalovirus exposure and HLA in healthy donors. Measured with immunoSEQ multiplex PCR; TCRdb has only the in-frame clones, and not every one. The table records more than 80,000 clones, 88% of them present only once.

Material: PBMCs. This rearrangement joins TRBV19 to TRBJ1-1; TRBD1 matches at 8 bases. The clonotype originates from a woman between 18 and 29 years old in good health and CMV-seropositive. The CDR3 DNA sequence: TGTGCCAGCGGCGGACAGGGTCGCACTGAAGCTTTCTTT. Amino acid sequence: CASGGQGRTEAFF.